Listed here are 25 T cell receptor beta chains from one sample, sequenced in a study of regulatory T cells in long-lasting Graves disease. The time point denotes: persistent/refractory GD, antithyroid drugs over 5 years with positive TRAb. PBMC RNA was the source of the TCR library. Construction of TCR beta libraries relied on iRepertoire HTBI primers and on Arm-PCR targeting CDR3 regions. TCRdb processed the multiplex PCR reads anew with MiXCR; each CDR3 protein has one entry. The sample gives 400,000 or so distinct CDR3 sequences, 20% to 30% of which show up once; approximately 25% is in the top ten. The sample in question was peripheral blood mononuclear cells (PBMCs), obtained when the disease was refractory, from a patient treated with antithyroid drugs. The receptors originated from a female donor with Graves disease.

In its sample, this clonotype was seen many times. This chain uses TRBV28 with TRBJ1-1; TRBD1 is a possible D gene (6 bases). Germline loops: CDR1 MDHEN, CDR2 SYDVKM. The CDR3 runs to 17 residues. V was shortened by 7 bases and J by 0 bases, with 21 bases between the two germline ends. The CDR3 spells CASTQVGRGSMNTEAFF. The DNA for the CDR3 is TGTGCCAGCACCCAAGTCGGCAGGGGTTCCATGAACACTGAAGCTTTCTTT. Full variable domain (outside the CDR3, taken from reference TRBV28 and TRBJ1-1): DVKVTQSSRYLVKRTGEKVFLECVQDMDHENMFWYRQDPGLGLRLIYFSYDVKMKEKGDIPEGYSVSREKKERFSLILESASTNQTSMYLCASTQVGRGSMNTEAFFGQGTRLTVV.

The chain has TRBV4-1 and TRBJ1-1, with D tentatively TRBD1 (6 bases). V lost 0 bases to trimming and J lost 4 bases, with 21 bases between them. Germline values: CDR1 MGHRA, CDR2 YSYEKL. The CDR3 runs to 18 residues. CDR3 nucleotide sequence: TGCGCCAGCAGCCAAGATCTAGGTAGGGGGAGGAGTGGCACTGAAGCTTTCTTT. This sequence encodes CASSQDLGRGRSGTEAFF.

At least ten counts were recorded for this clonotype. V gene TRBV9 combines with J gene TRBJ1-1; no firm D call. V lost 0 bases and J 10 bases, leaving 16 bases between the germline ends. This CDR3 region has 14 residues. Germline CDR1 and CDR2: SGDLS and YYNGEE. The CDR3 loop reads CASSVDGDYWGAFF. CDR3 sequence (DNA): TGTGCCAGCAGCGTAGATGGGGATTATTGGGGAGCTTTCTTT. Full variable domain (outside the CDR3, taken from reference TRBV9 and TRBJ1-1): DSGVTQTPKHLITATGQRVTLRCSPRSGDLSVYWYQQSLDQGLQFLIQYYNGEERAKGNILERFSAQQFPDLHSELNLSSLELGDSALYFCASSVDGDYWGAFFGQGTRLTVV.

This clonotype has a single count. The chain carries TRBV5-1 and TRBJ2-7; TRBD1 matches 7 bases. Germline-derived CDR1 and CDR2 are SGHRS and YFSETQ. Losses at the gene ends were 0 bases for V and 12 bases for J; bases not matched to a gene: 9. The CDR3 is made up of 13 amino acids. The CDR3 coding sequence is TGCGCCAGCAGCTTGGGACGGGACAGCAGCAGGTACTTC. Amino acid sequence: CASSLGRDSSRYF. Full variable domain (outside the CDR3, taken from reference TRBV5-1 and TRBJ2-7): KAGVTQTPRYLIKTRGQQVTLSCSPISGHRSVSWYQQTPGQGLQFLFEYFSETQRNKGNFPGRFSGRQFSNSRSEMNVSTLELGDSALYLCASSLGRDSSRYFGPGTRLTVT.

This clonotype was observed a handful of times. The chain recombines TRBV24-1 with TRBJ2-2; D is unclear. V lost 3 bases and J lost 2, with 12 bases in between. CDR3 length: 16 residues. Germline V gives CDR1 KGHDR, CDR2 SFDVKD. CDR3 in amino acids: CATSDASTVNTGELFF. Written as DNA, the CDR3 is TGTGCCACCAGTGATGCCTCGACTGTAAACACCGGGGAGCTGTTTTTT.

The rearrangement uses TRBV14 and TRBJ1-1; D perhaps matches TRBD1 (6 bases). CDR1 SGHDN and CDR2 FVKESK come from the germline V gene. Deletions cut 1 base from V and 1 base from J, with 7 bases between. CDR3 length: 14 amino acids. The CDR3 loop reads CASSQGRGNTEAFF. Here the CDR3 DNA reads TGTGCCAGCAGCCAAGGCAGGGGGAACACTGAAGCTTTCTTT.

The CDR3 sequence: CASSLFLRLRNRVYSNGYTF. In nucleotides, the CDR3 is TGTGCCAGCAGCTTATTCCTGCGCCTCCGTAACAGGGTCTATTCGAATGGCTACACCTTC. This chain uses TRBV11-2 with TRBJ1-2; possibly TRBD1 for D (6 bases). Germline CDR1 and CDR2: SGHAT and FQNNGV. CDR3 size: 20 residues. V lost 2 bases and J 6 bases, leaving 31 bases between the germline ends.

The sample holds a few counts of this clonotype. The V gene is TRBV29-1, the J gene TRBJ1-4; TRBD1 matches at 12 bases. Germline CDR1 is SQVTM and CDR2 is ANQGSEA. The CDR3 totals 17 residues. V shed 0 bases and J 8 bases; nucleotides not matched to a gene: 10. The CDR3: CSVEEFTGTGGGEKLFF. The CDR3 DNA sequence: TGCAGCGTTGAAGAGTTCACTGGGACAGGGGGCGGGGAAAAACTGTTTTTT.

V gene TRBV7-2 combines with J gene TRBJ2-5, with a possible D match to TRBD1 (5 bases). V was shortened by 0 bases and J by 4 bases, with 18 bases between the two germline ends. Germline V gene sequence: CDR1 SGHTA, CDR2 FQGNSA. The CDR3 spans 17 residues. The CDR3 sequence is CASSLAVRAGLRETQYF. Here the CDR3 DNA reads TGTGCCAGCAGCTTAGCGGTTAGGGCAGGGCTGCGAGAGACCCAGTACTTC.

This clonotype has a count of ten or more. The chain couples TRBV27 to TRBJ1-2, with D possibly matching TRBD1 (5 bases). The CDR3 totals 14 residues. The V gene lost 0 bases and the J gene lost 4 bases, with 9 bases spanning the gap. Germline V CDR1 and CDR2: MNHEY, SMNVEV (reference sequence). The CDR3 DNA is TGTGCCAGCAGTTTATCGTGGGGCGGCTATGGCTACACCTTC. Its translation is CASSLSWGGYGYTF.

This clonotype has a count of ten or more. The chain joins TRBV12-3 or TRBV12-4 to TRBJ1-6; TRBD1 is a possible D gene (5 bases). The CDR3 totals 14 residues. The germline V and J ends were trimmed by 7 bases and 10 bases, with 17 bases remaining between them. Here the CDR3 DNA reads TGTGCCAGCAAAACCGGACATCCCGGGTCACCCCTCCACTTT. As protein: CASKTGHPGSPLHF.

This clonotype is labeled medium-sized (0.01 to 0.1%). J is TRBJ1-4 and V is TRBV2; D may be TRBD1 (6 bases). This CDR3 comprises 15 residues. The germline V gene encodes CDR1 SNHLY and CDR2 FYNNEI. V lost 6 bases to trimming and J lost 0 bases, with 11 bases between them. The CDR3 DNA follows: TGTGCCAGCAGCCTGGGACAAGCAACTAATGAAAAACTGTTTTTT. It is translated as CASSLGQATNEKLFF. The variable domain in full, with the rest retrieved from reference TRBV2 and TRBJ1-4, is EPEVTQTPSHQVTQMGQEVILRCVPISNHLYFYWYRQILGQKVEFLVSFYNNEISEKSEIFDDQFSVERPDGSNFTLKIRSTKLEDSAMYFCASSLGQATNEKLFFGSGTQLSVL.

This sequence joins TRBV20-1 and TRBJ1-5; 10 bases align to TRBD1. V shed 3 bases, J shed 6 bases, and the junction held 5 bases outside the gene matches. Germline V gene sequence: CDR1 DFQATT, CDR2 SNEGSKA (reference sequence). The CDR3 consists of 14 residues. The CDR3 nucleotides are TGCAGTGCTAGGGACAGGGGGGGACCTCAGCCCCAGCATTTT. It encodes CSARDRGGPQPQHF.

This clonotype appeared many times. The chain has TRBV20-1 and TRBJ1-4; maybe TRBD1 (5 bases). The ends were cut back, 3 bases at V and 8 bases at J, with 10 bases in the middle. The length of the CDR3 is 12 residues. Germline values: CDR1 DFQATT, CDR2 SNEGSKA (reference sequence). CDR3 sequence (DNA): TGCAGTGCTAGCCAGGGAGGGGAAAAACTGTTTTTT. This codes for CSASQGGEKLFF.

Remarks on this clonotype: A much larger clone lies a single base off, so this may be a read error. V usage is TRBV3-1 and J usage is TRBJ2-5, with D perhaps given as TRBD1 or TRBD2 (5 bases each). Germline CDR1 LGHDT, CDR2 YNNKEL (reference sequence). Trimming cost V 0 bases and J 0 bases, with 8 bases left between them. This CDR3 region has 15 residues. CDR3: CASSQEGRYQETQYF. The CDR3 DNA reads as TGTGCCAGCAGCCAAGAGGGACGGTACCAAGAGACCCAGTACTTC.

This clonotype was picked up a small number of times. Written as DNA, the CDR3 is TGTGCCAGCTCATCAGAACCGGATGCAACTAATGAAAAACTGTTTTTT. Amino acids: CASSSEPDATNEKLFF. This chain connects TRBV18 to TRBJ1-4; D unclear. Trimming shortened V by 5 bases and J by 0 bases, and 13 bases separated the two germline ends. The length of the CDR3 is 16 residues. Germline CDR1 reads KGHSH; CDR2 reads LQKENI.

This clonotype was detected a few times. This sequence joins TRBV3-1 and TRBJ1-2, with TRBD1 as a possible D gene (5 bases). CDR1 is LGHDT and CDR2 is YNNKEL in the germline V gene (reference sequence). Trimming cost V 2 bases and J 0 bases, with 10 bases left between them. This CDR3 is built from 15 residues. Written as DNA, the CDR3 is TGTGCCAGCAGCCAATCAGCGGGGGCTAACTATGGCTACACCTTC. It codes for CASSQSAGANYGYTF.

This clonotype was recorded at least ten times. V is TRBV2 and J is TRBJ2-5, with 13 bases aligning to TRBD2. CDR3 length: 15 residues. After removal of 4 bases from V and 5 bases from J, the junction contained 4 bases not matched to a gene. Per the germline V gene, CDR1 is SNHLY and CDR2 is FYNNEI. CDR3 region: CASSATSGRSETQYF. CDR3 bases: TGTGCCAGCAGTGCGACTAGCGGGAGGAGTGAGACCCAGTACTTC.

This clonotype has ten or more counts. CDR3 DNA sequence: TGTGCCAGCAGTTCTTTTGGACTAGCGGGAGAAGGCACCGGGGAGCTGTTTTTT. Protein product: CASSSFGLAGEGTGELFF. The V gene is TRBV28, the J gene TRBJ2-2, with 13 bases fitting TRBD2. The CDR3 spans 18 residues. V dropped 4 bases and J dropped 4; count of bases not matched to a gene: 9. Germline V gene data show CDR1 as MDHEN and CDR2 as SYDVKM.

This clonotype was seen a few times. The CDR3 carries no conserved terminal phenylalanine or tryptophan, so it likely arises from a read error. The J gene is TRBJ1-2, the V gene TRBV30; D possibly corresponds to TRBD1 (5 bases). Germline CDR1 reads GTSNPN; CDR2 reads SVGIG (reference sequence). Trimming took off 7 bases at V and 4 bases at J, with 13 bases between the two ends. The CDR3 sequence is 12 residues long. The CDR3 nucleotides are TGTGCCTTCCGGGGGGGGGGCTATGGCTACACCCTC. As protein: CAFRGGGYGYTL.

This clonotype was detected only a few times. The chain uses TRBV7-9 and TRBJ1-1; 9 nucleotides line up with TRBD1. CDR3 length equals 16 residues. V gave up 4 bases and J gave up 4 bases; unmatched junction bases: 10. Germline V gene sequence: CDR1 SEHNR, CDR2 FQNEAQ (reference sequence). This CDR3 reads CASSSYLQTGGTEAFF. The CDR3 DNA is TGTGCCAGCAGCTCCTATCTCCAGACAGGGGGCACTGAAGCTTTCTTT.

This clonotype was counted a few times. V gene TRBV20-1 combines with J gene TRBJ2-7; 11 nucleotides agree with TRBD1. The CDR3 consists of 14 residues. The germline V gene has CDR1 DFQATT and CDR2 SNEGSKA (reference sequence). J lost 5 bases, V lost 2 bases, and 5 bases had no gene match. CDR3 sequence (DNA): TGCAGTGCTAGATCCAGGACAGGGGGCGACGAGCAGTACTTC. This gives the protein CSARSRTGGDEQYF.

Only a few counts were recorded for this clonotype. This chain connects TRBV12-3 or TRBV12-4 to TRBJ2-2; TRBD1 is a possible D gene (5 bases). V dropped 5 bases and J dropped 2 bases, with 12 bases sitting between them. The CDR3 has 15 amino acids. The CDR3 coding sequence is TGTGCCAGCAGTCCGAGACAGCGAAACACCGGGGAGCTGTTTTTT. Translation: CASSPRQRNTGELFF.

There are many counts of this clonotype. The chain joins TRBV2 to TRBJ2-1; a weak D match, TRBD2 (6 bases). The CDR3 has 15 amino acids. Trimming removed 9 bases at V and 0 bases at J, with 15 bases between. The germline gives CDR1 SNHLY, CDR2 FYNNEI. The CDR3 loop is CASCSSASSYNEQFF. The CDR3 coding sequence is TGTGCCAGTTGTTCTAGCGCGAGCTCCTACAATGAGCAGTTCTTC. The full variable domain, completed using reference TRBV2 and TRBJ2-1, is EPEVTQTPSHQVTQMGQEVILRCVPISNHLYFYWYRQILGQKVEFLVSFYNNEISEKSEIFDDQFSVERPDGSNFTLKIRSTKLEDSAMYFCASCSSASSYNEQFFGPGTRLTVL.

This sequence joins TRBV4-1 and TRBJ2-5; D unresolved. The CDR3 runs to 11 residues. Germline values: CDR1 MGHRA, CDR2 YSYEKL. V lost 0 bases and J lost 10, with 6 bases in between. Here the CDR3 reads CASSQDILQYF. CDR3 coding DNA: TGCGCCAGCAGCCAAGACATCCTCCAGTACTTC.